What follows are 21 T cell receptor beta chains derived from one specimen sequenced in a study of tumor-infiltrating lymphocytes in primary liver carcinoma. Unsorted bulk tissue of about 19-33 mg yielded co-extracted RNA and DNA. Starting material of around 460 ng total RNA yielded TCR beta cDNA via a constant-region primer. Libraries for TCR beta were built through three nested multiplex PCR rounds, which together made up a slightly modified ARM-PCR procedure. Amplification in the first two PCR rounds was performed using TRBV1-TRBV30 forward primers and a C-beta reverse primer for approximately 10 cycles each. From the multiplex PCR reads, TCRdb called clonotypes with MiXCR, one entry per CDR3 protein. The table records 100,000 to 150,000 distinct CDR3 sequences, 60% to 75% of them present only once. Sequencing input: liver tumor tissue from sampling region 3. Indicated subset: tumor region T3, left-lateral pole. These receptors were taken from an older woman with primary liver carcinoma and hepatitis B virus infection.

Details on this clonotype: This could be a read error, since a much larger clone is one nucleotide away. The CDR3 nucleotides read TGTGCCAGCAGCTTGATCACTCAGGGGATTCCTGGGGTCAACGTCCTGACTTTC. It codes for CASSLITQGIPGVNVLTF. The chain couples TRBV5-6 to TRBJ2-6, with D perhaps TRBD1 (6 bases). The CDR3 totals 18 residues. Germline loops: CDR1 SGHDT, CDR2 YYEEEE.

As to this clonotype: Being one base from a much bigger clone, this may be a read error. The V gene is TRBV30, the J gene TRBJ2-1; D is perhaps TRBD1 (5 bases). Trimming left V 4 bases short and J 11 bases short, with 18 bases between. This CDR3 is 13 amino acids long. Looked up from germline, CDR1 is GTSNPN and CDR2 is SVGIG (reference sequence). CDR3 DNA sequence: TGTGCCTGGAATGTACAGGACGAGGTCAAGCAGTTCTTC. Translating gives CAWNVQDEVKQFF.

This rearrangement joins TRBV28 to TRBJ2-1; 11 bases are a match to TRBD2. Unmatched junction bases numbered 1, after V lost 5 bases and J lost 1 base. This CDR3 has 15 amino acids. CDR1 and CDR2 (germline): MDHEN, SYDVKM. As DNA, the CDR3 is TGTGCCAGCAGTCGACTAGCGGGATCCTACAATGAGCAGTTCTTC. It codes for CASSRLAGSYNEQFF.

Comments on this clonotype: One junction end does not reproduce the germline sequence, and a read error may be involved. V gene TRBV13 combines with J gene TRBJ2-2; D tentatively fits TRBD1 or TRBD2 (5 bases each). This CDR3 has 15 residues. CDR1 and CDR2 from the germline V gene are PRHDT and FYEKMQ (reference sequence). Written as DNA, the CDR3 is TGTGTCAGCAGCCCCGGAATGGGGGACACCGGGGAGCTGTTTTTT. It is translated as CVSSPGMGDTGELFF.

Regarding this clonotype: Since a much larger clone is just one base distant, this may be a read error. CDR3 coding DNA: TGTGCCAGCAGCCGGGACAGGGCAAGAGGGGCGAGGCAACATGAGCAGTTCTTC. This codes for CASSRDRARGARQHEQFF. This chain connects TRBV7-8 to TRBJ2-1; 9 bases are a match to TRBD1. The CDR3 is made up of 18 amino acids. CDR1 is SGHVS, CDR2 FQNEAQ, per germline. J gave up 8 bases and V 5 bases, and 19 bases lay outside the gene matches.

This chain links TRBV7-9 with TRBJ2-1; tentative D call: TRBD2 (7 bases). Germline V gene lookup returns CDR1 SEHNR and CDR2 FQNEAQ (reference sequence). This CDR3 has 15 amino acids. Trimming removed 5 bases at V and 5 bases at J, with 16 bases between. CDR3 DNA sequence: TGTGCCAGCAGCCCACCTGGGGGGGCTAACAATGAGCAGTTCTTC. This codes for CASSPPGGANNEQFF.

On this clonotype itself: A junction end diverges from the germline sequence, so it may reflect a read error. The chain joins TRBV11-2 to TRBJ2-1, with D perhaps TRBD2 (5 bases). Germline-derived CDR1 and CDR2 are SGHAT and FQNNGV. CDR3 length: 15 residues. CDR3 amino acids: CDSNLPGLWDNEQFF. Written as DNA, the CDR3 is TGTGACAGCAACTTGCCGGGGTTATGGGACAATGAGCAGTTCTTC.

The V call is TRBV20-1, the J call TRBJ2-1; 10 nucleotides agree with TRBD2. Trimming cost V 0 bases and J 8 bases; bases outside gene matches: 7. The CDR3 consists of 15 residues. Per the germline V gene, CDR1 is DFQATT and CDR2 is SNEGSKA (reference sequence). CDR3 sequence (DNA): TGCAGTGCTAGAGACCATAGCGGGGGGTGGGATGAGCAGTTCTTC. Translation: CSARDHSGGWDEQFF.

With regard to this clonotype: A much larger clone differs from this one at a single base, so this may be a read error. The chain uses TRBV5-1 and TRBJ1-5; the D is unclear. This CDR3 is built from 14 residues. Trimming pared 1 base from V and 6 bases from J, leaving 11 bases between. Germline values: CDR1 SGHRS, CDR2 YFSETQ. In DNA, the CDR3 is TGCGCCAGCAGCTTGAAAGGGCTTGGTCAGCCCCAGCATTTT. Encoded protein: CASSLKGLGQPQHF.

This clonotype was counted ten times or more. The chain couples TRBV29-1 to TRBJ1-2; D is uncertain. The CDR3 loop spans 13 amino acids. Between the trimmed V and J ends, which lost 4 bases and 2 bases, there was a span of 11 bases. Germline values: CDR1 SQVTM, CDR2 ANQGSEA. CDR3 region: CSVGPGINYGYTF. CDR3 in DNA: TGCAGCGTTGGGCCGGGAATCAACTATGGCTACACCTTC.

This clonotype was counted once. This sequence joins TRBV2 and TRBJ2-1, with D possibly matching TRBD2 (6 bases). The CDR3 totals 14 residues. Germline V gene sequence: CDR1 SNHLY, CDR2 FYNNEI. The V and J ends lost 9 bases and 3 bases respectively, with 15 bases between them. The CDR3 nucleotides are TGTGCCAGTGGTAGCGGAGCCTTCTACAATGAGCAGTTCTTC. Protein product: CASGSGAFYNEQFF.

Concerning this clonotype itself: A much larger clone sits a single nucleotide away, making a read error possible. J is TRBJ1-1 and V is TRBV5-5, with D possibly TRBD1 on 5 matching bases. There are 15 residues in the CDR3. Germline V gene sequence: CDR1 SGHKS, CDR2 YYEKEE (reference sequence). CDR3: CVSRPLPDRNTEAFF. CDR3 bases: TGTGTCAGCAGGCCCCTCCCCGACAGGAACACTGAAGCTTTCTTT.

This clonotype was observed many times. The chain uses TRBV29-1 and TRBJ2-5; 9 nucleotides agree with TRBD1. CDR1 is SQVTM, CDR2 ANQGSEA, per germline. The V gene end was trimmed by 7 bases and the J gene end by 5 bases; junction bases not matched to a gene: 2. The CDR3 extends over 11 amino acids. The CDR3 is CSGGTGETQYF. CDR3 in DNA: TGCAGCGGCGGGACAGGGGAGACCCAGTACTTC.

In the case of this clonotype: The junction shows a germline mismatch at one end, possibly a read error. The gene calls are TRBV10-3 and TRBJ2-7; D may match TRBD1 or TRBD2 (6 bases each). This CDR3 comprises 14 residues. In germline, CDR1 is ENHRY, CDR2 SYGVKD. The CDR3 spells CAMSESRGLGEQYF. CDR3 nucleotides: TGTGCCATGAGTGAGTCCCGGGGGCTAGGCGAGCAGTACTTC.

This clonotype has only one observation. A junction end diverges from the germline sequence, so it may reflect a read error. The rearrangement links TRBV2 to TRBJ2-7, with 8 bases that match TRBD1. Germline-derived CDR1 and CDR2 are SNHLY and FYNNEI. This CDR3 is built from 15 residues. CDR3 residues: CASSDLRQGTYKQYF. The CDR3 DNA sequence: TGTGCCAGCAGCGACTTAAGACAGGGGACCTACAAGCAGTACTTC.

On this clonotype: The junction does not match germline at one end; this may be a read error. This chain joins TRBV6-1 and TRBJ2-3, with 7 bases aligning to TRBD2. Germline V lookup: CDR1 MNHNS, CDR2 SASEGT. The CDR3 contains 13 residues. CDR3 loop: CATKAGPTDTKCF. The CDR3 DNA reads TGTGCCACCAAAGCGGGGCCCACAGATACAAAGTGTTTT.

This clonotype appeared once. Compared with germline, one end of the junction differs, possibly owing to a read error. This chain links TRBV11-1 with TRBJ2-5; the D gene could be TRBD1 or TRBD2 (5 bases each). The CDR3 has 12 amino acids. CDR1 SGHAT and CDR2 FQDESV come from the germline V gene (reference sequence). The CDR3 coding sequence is TGTGCCAGCAGCTTCGTGGGGGAGACCCACTACTTT. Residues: CASSFVGETHYF.

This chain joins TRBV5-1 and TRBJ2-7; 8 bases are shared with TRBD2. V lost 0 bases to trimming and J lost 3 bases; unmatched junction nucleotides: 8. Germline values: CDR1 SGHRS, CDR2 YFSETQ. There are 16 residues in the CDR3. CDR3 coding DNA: TGCGCCAGCAGCTTGGGGGGAAGCGGGAGTCTCTACGAGCAGTACTTC. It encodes CASSLGGSGSLYEQYF.

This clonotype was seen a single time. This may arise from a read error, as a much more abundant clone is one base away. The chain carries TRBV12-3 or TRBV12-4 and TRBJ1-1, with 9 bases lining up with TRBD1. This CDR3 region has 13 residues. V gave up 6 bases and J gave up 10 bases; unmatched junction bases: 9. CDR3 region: CASSMTGGVGAFF. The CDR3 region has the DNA TGTGCCAGCAGCATGACAGGGGGGGTCGGAGCTTTCTTT.

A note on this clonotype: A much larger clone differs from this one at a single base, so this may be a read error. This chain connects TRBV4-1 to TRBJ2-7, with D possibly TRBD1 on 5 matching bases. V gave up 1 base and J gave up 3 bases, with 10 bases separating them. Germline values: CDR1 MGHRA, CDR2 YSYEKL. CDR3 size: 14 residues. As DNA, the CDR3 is TGCGCCAGCAGCCAAGGTCCAGGGAACTACGAGCAGTACTTC. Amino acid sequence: CASSQGPGNYEQYF.

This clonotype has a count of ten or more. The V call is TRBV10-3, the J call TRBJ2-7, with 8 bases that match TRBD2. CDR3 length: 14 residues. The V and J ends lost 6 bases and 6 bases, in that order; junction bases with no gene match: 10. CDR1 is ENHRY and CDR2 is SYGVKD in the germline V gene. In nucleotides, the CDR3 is TGTGCCATCAGCGAAGCGGGAGAAACTGGCGAGCAGTACTTC. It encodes CAISEAGETGEQYF.